This T cell receptor beta chain was sequenced in a study of Graves' ophthalmopathy and Graves' hyperthyroidism. Beta-chain TCR CDR3 regions were amplified from RNA transcripts. The workflow started with a first-round RT-PCR run with HTBI primers and then moved on to a second-round multiplex PCR. A single record per CDR3 protein comes from TCRdb applying MiXCR to the multiplex PCR reads. This sample carries about 740,000 distinct CDR3 sequences, 35% to 50% of them seen once, and the ten largest clones take roughly 46%. Germline V gives CDR1 MGHDK, CDR2 SYGVNS. The CDR3 contains 16 residues. Deletions cut 6 bases from V and 0 bases from J, with 14 bases between.

The receptor was derived from an adult man with Graves' ophthalmopathy. The chain combines TRBV25-1 with TRBJ2-2; D remains unclear. The sample taken for sequencing was peripheral blood. CDR3 loop: CASSPPGRSNTGELFF. The CDR3 coding sequence is TGTGCCAGCAGCCCCCCAGGCCGGTCGAACACCGGGGAGCTGTTTTTT.